One sample yielded the 9 T cell receptor beta chains listed below, sequenced in a study of T cells in Graves' hyperthyroidism and ophthalmopathy. Using RNA transcripts as the source, TCR beta CDR3 regions were amplified. When the TCR CDR3 underwent first-round RT-PCR, the HTBI primer set was used. TCRdb passed the multiplex PCR reads through MiXCR, listing each CDR3 protein once. The table lists about 570,000 distinct CDR3 sequences, under 60% of them singletons. Sequenced material: peripheral blood or thyroid tissue (not recorded which). All receptors come from an adult woman with Graves' disease, either hyperthyroidism or ophthalmopathy (not recorded which).

The rearrangement uses TRBV7-9 and TRBJ2-7; D gene ambiguous. V shed 5 bases and J shed 1 base, with 12 bases lying between them. The CDR3 covers 14 residues. CDR1 is SEHNR, CDR2 FQNEAQ, per germline (reference sequence). In nucleotides, the CDR3 is TGTGCCAGCAGCCTCCTCGACTGGTCCTACGAGCAGTACTTC. Translation: CASSLLDWSYEQYF.

The sample holds many counts of this clonotype. V is TRBV7-3 and J is TRBJ2-2; 8 positions match TRBD2. J gave up 4 bases and V 1 base, and 2 bases lay outside the gene matches. CDR1 and CDR2 from the germline V gene are SGHTA and FQGTGA. This CDR3 comprises 15 residues. The CDR3 spells CASSLRAGGTGELFF. CDR3 DNA: TGTGCCAGCAGCTTAAGGGCGGGAGGCACCGGGGAGCTGTTTTTT.

At least ten counts were recorded for this clonotype. This chain joins TRBV7-9 and TRBJ2-7; tentative D call: TRBD1 (5 bases). V was shortened by 5 bases and J by 3 bases, with 17 bases between the two germline ends. The CDR3 consists of 15 residues. In germline, CDR1 is SEHNR, CDR2 FQNEAQ (reference sequence). CDR3 DNA sequence: TGTGCCAGCAGCCCCGATAGAGACAGCTTCTACGAGCAGTACTTC. It is translated as CASSPDRDSFYEQYF. Full variable domain (remainder filled in from reference TRBV7-9 and TRBJ2-7): DTGVSQNPRHKITKRGQNVTFRCDPISEHNRLYWYRQTLGQGPEFLTYFQNEAQLEKSRLLSDRFSAERPKGSFSTLEIQRTEQGDSAMYLCASSPDRDSFYEQYFGPGTRLTVT.

The gene calls are TRBV20-1 and TRBJ2-5; 9 bases are a match to TRBD2. The CDR3 length is 15 residues. V gave up 3 bases and J gave up 1 base; unmatched junction bases: 6. Per the germline V gene, CDR1 is DFQATT and CDR2 is SNEGSKA (reference sequence). DNA of the CDR3: TGCAGTGCTAGGCCCAGCGGGAGGCTCCAAGAGACCCAGTACTTC. This codes for CSARPSGRLQETQYF.

The V and J genes are TRBV9 and TRBJ2-5, with D maybe TRBD1 (5 bases). This CDR3 contains 12 residues. Germline CDR1 reads SGDLS; CDR2 reads YYNGEE. Trimming shortened V by 5 bases and J by 3 bases, and 8 bases separated the two germline ends. For the CDR3, the DNA is TGTGCCAGCAGTTCGACAGAAGAGACCCAGTACTTC. Protein product: CASSSTEETQYF. Looking up the rest from reference TRBV9 and TRBJ2-5 gives the full variable domain: DSGVTQTPKHLITATGQRVTLRCSPRSGDLSVYWYQQSLDQGLQFLIQYYNGEERAKGNILERFSAQQFPDLHSELNLSSLELGDSALYFCASSSTEETQYFGPGTRLLVL.

A single count supports this clonotype. V and J are TRBV19 and TRBJ1-5, with TRBD1 matching over 9 bases. CDR1 LNHDA and CDR2 SQIVND come from the germline V gene (reference sequence). The junction had 7 bases not matched to a gene; V was cut back by 4 bases and J by 6 bases. This CDR3 region has 15 residues. CDR3 in amino acids: CASSRGTGRTQPQHF. The CDR3 bases are TGTGCCAGTAGTAGAGGGACAGGGAGGACTCAGCCCCAGCATTTT.

As to this clonotype: This CDR3 fails to terminate in the conserved phenylalanine or tryptophan, so it likely reflects a read error. No DNA is shown, since the ends of the CDR3 on it are uncertain; the CDR3 is the one TCRdb lists. The chain combines TRBV5-1 with TRBJ1-3. Germline V gene sequence: CDR1 SGHRS, CDR2 YFSETQ. 9 amino acids form the CDR3, both terminal residues included. CDR3 in amino acids: CASSQQGHT.

This clonotype was seen ten or more times. The chain combines TRBV20-1 with TRBJ2-7; D not certain. V dropped 3 bases and J dropped 1 base, with 7 bases sitting between them. Germline CDR1 is DFQATT and CDR2 is SNEGSKA (reference sequence). This CDR3 contains 12 residues. Here the CDR3 reads CSASKQSYEQYF. Here the CDR3 DNA reads TGCAGTGCTAGTAAACAGTCCTACGAGCAGTACTTC.

V gene TRBV25-1 combines with J gene TRBJ1-1; D is unclear. Trimming cost V 8 bases and J 7 bases, with 14 bases left between them. The CDR3 covers 12 residues. Germline lookup yields CDR1 MGHDK and CDR2 SYGVNS. The CDR3: CASGENTVEAFF. CDR3 bases: TGTGCCAGCGGAGAAAATACTGTTGAAGCTTTCTTT.